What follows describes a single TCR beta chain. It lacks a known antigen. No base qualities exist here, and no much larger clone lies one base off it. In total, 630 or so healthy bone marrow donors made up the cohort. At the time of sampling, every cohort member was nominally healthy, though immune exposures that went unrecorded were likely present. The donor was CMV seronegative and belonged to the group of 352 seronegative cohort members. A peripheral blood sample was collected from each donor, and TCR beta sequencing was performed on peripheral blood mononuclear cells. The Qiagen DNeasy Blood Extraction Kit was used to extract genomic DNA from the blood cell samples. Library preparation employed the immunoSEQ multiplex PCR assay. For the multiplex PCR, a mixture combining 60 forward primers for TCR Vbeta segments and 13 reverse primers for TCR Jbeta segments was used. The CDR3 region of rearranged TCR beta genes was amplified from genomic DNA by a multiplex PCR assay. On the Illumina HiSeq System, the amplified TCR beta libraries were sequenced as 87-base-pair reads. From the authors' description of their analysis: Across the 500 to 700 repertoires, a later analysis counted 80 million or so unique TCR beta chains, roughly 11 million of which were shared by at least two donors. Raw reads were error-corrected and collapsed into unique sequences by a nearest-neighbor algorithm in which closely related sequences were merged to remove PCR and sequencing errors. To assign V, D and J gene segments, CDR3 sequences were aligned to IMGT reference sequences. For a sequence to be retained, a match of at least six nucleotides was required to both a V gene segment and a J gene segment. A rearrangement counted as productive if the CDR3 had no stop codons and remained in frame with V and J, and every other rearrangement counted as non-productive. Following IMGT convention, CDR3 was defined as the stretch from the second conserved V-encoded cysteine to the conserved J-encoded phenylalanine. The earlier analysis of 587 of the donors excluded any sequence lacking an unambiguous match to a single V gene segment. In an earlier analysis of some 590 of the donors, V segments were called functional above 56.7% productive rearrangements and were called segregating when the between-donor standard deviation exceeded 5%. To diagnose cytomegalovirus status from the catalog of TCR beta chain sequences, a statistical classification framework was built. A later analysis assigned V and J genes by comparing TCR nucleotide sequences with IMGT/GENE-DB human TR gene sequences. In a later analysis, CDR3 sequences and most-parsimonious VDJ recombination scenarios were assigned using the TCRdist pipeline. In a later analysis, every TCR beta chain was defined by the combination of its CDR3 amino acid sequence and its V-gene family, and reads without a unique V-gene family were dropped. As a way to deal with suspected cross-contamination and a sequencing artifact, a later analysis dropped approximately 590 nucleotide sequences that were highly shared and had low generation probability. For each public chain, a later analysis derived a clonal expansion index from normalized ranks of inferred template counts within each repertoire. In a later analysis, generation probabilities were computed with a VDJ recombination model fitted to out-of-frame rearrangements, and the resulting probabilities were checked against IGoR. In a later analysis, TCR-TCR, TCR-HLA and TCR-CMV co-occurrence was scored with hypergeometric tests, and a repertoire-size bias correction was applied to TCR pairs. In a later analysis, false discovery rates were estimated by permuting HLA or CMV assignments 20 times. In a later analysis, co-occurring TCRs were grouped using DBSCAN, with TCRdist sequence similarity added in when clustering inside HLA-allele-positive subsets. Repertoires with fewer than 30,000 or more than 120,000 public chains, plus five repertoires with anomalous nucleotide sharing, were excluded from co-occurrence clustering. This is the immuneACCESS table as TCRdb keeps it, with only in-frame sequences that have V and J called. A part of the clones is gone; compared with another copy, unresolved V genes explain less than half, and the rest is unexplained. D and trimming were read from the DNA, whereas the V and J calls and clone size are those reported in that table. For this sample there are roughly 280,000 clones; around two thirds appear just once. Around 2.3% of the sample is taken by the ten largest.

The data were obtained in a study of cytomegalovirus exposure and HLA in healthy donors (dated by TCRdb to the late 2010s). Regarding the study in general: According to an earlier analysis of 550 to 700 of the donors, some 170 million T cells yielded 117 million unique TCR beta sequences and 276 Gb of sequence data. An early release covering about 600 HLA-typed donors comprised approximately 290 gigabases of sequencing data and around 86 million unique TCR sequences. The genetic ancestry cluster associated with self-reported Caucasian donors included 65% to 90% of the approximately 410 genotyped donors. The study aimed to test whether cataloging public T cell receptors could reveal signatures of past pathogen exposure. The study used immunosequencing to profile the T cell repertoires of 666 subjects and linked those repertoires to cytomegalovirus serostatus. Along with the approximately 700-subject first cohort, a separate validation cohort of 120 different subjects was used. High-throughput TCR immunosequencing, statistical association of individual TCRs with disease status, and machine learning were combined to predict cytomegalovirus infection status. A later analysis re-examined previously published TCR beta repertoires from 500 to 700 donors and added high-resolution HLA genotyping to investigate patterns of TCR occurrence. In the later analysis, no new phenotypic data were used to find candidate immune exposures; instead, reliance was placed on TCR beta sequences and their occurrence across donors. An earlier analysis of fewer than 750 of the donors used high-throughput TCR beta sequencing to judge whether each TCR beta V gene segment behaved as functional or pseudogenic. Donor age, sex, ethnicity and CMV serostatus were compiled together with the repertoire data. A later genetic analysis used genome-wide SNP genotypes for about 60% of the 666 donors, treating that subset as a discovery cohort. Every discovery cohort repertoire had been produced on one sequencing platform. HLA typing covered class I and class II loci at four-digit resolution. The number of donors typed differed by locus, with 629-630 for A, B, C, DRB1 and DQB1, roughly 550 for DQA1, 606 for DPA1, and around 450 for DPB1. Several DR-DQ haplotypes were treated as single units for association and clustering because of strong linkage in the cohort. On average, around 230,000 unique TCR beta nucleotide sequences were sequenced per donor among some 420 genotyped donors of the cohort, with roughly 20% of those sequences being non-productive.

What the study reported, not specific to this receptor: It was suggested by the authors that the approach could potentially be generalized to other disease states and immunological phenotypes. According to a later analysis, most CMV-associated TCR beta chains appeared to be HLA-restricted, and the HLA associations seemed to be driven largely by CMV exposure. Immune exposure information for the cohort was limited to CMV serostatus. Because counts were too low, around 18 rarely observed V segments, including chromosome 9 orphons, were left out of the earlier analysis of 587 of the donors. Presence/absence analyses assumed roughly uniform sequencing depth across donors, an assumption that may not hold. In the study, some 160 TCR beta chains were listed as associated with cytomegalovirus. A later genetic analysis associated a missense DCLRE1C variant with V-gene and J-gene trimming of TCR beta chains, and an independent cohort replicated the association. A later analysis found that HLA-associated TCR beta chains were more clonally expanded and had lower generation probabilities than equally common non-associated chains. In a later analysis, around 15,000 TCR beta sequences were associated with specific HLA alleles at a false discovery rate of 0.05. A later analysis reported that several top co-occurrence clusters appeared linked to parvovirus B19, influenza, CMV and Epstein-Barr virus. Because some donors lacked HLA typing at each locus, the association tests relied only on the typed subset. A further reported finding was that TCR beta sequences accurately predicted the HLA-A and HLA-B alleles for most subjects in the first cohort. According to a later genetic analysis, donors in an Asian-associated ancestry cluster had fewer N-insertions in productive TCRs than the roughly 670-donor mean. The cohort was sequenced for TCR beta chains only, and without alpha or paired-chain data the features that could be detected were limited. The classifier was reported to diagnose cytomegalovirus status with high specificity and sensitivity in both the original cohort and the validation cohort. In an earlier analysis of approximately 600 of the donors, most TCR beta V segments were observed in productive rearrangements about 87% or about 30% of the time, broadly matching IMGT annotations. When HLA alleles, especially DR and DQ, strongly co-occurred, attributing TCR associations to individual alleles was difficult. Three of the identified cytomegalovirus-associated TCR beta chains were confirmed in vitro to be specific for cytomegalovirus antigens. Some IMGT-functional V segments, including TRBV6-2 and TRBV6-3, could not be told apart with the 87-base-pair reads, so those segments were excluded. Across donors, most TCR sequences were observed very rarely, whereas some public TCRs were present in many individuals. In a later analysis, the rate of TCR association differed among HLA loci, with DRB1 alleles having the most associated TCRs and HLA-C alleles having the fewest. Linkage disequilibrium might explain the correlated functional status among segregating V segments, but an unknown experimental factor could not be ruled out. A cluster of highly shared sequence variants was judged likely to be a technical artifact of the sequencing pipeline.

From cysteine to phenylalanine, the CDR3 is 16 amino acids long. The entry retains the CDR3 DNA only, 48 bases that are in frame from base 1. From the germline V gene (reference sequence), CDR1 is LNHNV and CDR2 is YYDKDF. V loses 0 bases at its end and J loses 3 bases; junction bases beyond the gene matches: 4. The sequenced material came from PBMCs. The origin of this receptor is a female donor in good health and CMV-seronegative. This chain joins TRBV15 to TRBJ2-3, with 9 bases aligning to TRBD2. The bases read TGTGCCACCAGCAGAGATGGCGGGAGGGCTACAGATACGCAGTATTTT. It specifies CATSRDGGRATDTQYF.